This T cell receptor (beta chain) appears in the sequencing data of a study of OX40 agonist ivuxolimab in advanced cancers. Study-wide background: Patients receiving dose escalation had hepatocellular carcinoma, melanoma, renal cell or head and neck cancer.

Measured with immunoSEQ multiplex PCR; TCRdb has only the in-frame clones, and not every one. The data show over 65,000 clones, under 95% seen once. Findings of the study overall: Dosing at 0.1 to 3.0 mg/kg was accompanied by clonal expansion of CD4+ and CD8+ blood T cells by week 6.

The trim removed 4 bases at V and 7 bases at J, leaving 3 bases unmatched. This CDR3 spans 13 amino acids. Looked up from germline, CDR1 is SGHDT and CDR2 is YYEEEE. About this clone itself: Its specificity is not known.

Autoimmune disease history or systemic immunosuppression excluded patients. The sequence came from an adult with an advanced solid tumor such as melanoma, head and neck, liver or kidney cancer. The chain joins TRBV5-6 to TRBJ2-1; 9 bases fit TRBD1. The sequenced sample was CD4+ or CD8+ T cells sorted from blood, obtained in a trial of the OX40 agonist ivuxolimab. The CDR3 is CASSPGQGNEQFF. Written as DNA, the CDR3 is TGTGCCAGCAGCCCGGGACAGGGTAATGAGCAGTTCTTC.